The 11 T cell receptor beta chains listed next were all sequenced from one sample in a study of CD8 T cells in ankylosing spondylitis. Study-wide results and limits: It appeared that ankylosing spondylitis blood was characterized by a TCR beta motif of several highly homologous variants.

A single record per CDR3 protein comes from TCRdb applying MiXCR to the 5' RACE reads. The profile covers about 700,000 distinct CDR3 sequences, with under 20% appearing a single time and over 15% taken by the ten largest. These receptors have no known antigen. What was sequenced was blood, either unsorted or a sorted T cell fraction (not recorded which). The source of these receptors is a male donor with ankylosing spondylitis.

In its sample, this clonotype was seen a few times. V is TRBV7-9 and J is TRBJ1-2, with unresolved D. The V gene lost 4 bases and the J gene lost 3 bases, with 18 bases spanning the gap. The germline CDR1 and CDR2 sequences are SEHNR and FQNEAQ (reference sequence). This CDR3 region has 16 residues. Written as DNA, the CDR3 is TGTGCCAGCAGCTCCCCCGGAGGAGCCCTTGACTATGGCTACACCTTC. Amino acids: CASSSPGGALDYGYTF. Drawing the rest from reference TRBV7-9 and TRBJ1-2, the complete variable domain is DTGVSQNPRHKITKRGQNVTFRCDPISEHNRLYWYRQTLGQGPEFLTYFQNEAQLEKSRLLSDRFSAERPKGSFSTLEIQRTEQGDSAMYLCASSSPGGALDYGYTFGSGTRLTVV.

V and J are TRBV6-2 or TRBV6-3 and TRBJ2-1; perhaps TRBD2 as D (6 bases). The V end was cut by 8 bases, the J end by 0 bases, with 11 bases between. CDR1 and CDR2 from the germline V gene are MNHEY and SVGEGT. The CDR3 totals 14 residues. This CDR3 reads CASLEEGSYNEQFF. For the CDR3, the DNA is TGTGCCAGCCTGGAGGAGGGCTCCTACAATGAGCAGTTCTTC.

The chain employs TRBV3-1 and TRBJ2-2; D perhaps matches TRBD2 (6 bases). In germline, CDR1 is LGHDT, CDR2 YNNKEL (reference sequence). The V end lost 4 bases, the J end lost 4 bases, and 13 bases lay between the germline ends. This CDR3 region has 15 residues. CDR3 sequence (DNA): TGTGCCAGCAGCCGCAGACTAGTTGGCACCGGGGAGCTGTTTTTT. It encodes CASSRRLVGTGELFF.

The J gene is TRBJ1-2, the V gene TRBV3-1; perhaps TRBD1 as D (6 bases). The CDR3 runs to 15 residues. Germline CDR1 LGHDT, CDR2 YNNKEL (reference sequence). Trimming removed 2 bases from V and 4 bases from J, with 14 bases in between. The CDR3 DNA reads as TGTGCCAGCAGCCAACGACAGGACATGCCCTATGGCTACACCTTC. Its protein product is CASSQRQDMPYGYTF.

The chain couples TRBV4-3 to TRBJ2-5, with 15 bases that match TRBD2. This CDR3 spans 16 amino acids. The trim removed 3 bases at V and 5 bases at J, leaving 4 bases unmatched. The V gene's germline CDR1 is LGHNA and CDR2 YSLEER. CDR3 protein: CASSQGTSGRQETQYF. For the CDR3, the DNA is TGCGCCAGCAGCCAGGGGACTAGCGGGAGGCAGGAGACCCAGTACTTC.

This clonotype was recorded a few times. The chain employs TRBV27 and TRBJ2-7; TRBD1 aligns across 9 bases. This CDR3 is 16 amino acids long. CDR1 MNHEY and CDR2 SMNVEV come from the germline V gene (reference sequence). V was clipped by 2 bases and J by 3 bases; unmatched bases: 8. The CDR3 DNA follows: TGTGCCAGCAGTTTAAACGGGGACAGGGTAGGCTACGAGCAGTACTTC. This codes for CASSLNGDRVGYEQYF.

The gene calls are TRBV20-1 and TRBJ2-3; D unclear. There are 14 residues in the CDR3. V was trimmed by 3 bases and J by 0 bases, leaving 10 bases between them. Looked up from germline, CDR1 is DFQATT and CDR2 is SNEGSKA (reference sequence). CDR3 protein: CSASAVRSTDTQYF. CDR3 DNA: TGCAGTGCTAGCGCGGTCAGAAGCACAGATACGCAGTATTTT.

This sequence joins TRBV20-1 and TRBJ2-1; 11 bases fit TRBD2. CDR1 is DFQATT and CDR2 is SNEGSKA in the germline V gene (reference sequence). This CDR3 is 16 amino acids long. V dropped 3 bases and J dropped 7; count of bases not matched to a gene: 11. CDR3 nucleotides: TGCAGTGCTAGTAAACTAGCGGGAGTTGGAGGGAATGAGCAGTTCTTC. Its protein product is CSASKLAGVGGNEQFF.

This clonotype was recorded many times. The V and J genes are TRBV5-1 and TRBJ1-1, with D perhaps matching TRBD1 (5 bases). This CDR3 has 12 residues. Germline V gene data show CDR1 as SGHRS and CDR2 as YFSETQ. Between the trimmed V and J ends, which lost 6 bases and 6 bases, there was a span of 12 bases. CDR3 nucleotides: TGCGCCAGCACGGCGGGGGGGGCTGAAGCTTTCTTT. Protein product: CASTAGGAEAFF. Drawing the rest from reference TRBV5-1 and TRBJ1-1, the complete variable domain is KAGVTQTPRYLIKTRGQQVTLSCSPISGHRSVSWYQQTPGQGLQFLFEYFSETQRNKGNFPGRFSGRQFSNSRSEMNVSTLELGDSALYLCASTAGGAEAFFGQGTRLTVV.

This chain connects TRBV20-1 to TRBJ2-1; maybe TRBD2 (6 bases). Trimming left V 8 bases short and J 9 bases short, with 26 bases between. The CDR3 runs to 15 residues. Germline-derived CDR1 and CDR2 are DFQATT and SNEGSKA (reference sequence). The CDR3 here is CSPRGSGLPAREQFF. The CDR3 nucleotides read TGCAGTCCAAGGGGCTCGGGACTCCCGGCACGTGAGCAGTTCTTC.

This clonotype occurred a few times. V gene TRBV6-2 or TRBV6-3 combines with J gene TRBJ2-2; 14 nucleotides match TRBD2. Trimming at V came to 2 bases and at J to 7 bases, leaving 9 bases not matched to a gene. There are 18 residues in the CDR3. In germline, CDR1 is MNHEY, CDR2 SVGEGT. In DNA, the CDR3 is TGTGCCAGCAGTTACGACGGACTAGCGGGAGGCCGTGACGGGGAGCTGTTTTTT. It yields the protein CASSYDGLAGGRDGELFF.